These 20 T cell receptor beta chains came from one sample sequenced in a study of vaccination and CD4 T cells after COVID-19. With the Oncomine TCR Beta short-read assay, DNA from cultured CD4+ T cells was sequenced. TCRdb recomputed calls from the PCR reads with MiXCR, one row per CDR3 protein. The sample records about 13,000 distinct CDR3 sequences, around 50% being singletons. Treatment meaning: roughly 10-day PBMC culture with coronavirus spike peptide pools or control peptides (ViraFEST assay). The antigens of these receptors remain unknown. Sequenced: CD4+ T cells from blood, cultured in vitro. Source of these receptors: a human donor who had recovered from COVID-19.

The V call is TRBV5-4, the J call TRBJ1-1, with a weak D call TRBD1 (5 bases). The germline V gene has CDR1 SGHNT and CDR2 YYREEE (reference sequence). The CDR3 contains 13 residues. V lost 1 base, J lost 7 bases, and 11 bases lay in between. CDR3 nucleotide sequence: TGTGCCAGCAGCTTGATAGGGGCTGATGAAGCTTTCTTT. Its translation is CASSLIGADEAFF.

The chain carries TRBV2 and TRBJ2-7; D might be TRBD1 (5 bases). Trimming cost V 3 bases and J 0 bases, with 15 bases left between them. The CDR3 covers 16 residues. Per the germline V gene, CDR1 is SNHLY and CDR2 is FYNNEI. As DNA, the CDR3 is TGTGCCAGCAGTGAGATCTGGGCAGGGAACTCCTACGAGCAGTACTTC. Protein: CASSEIWAGNSYEQYF.

This clonotype has a handful of counts. V gene TRBV7-4 combines with J gene TRBJ2-5, with D hard to call. CDR3 length: 16 residues. CDR1 and CDR2 (germline): SGHVT, SQSDAQ. The ends were cut back, 1 base at V and 2 bases at J, with 14 bases in the middle. CDR3 protein: CASSLEPLPSQETQYF. CDR3 nucleotide sequence: TGTGCCAGCAGCTTAGAACCCCTCCCGTCACAAGAGACCCAGTACTTC. Full variable domain (missing parts from reference TRBV7-4 and TRBJ2-5): GAGVSQSPRYKVAKRGRDVALRCDSISGHVTLYWYRQTLGQGSEVLTYSQSDAQRDKSGRPSGRFSAERPERSVSTLKIQRTEQGDSAVYLCASSLEPLPSQETQYFGPGTRLLVL.

This chain connects TRBV7-9 to TRBJ1-1, with a possible D match to TRBD1 (5 bases). Per germline, CDR1 SEHNR and CDR2 FQNEAQ (reference sequence). There are 14 residues in the CDR3. Trimming stripped 3 bases from V and 6 bases from J, with 14 bases between. The CDR3 here is CASSLGHPGSEAFF. CDR3 in DNA: TGTGCCAGCAGCTTGGGGCACCCCGGATCTGAAGCTTTCTTT.

The rearrangement links TRBV11-2 to TRBJ1-2; D is undetermined. The germline V and J ends were trimmed by 1 base and 8 bases, with 8 bases remaining between them. This CDR3 region has 12 residues. CDR1 and CDR2 from the germline V gene are SGHAT and FQNNGV. The CDR3 region is CASSLGGAGYTF. The CDR3 DNA reads as TGTGCCAGCAGCTTAGGCGGAGCGGGCTACACCTTC.

This clonotype was seen a handful of times. The chain couples TRBV19 to TRBJ2-3, with D tentatively TRBD1 (5 bases). Per germline, CDR1 LNHDA and CDR2 SQIVND (reference sequence). The CDR3 is made up of 14 amino acids. The V gene lost 7 bases and the J gene lost 0 bases, with 11 bases spanning the gap. In DNA, the CDR3 is TGTGCCAGTAAGCAGGGATCAAGCACAGATACGCAGTATTTT. Its translation: CASKQGSSTDTQYF. The complete variable domain, with remaining parts taken from reference TRBV19 and TRBJ2-3, reads DGGITQSPKYLFRKEGQNVTLSCEQNLNHDAMYWYRQDPGQGLRLIYYSQIVNDFQKGDIAEGYSVSREKKESFPLTVTSAQKNPTAFYLCASKQGSSTDTQYFGPGTRLTVL.

This clonotype was observed a few times. V usage is TRBV2 and J usage is TRBJ1-1, with D possibly TRBD1 on 6 matching bases. Germline CDR1 and CDR2: SNHLY and FYNNEI. Trimming pared 6 bases from V and 4 bases from J, leaving 12 bases between. This CDR3 is 13 amino acids long. This CDR3 is CASRGGRGTEAFF. CDR3 nucleotides: TGTGCCAGCAGAGGGGGGAGGGGCACTGAAGCTTTCTTT.

This clonotype occurred a few times. This sequence joins TRBV6-2 or TRBV6-3 and TRBJ2-5; 7 bases are shared with TRBD2. Germline trimming cut 6 bases from V and 1 base from J; bases unmatched to any gene: 8. Germline loops: CDR1 MNHEY, CDR2 SVGEGT. This CDR3 has 15 amino acids. The CDR3 is CASREPTSPQETQYF. Written as DNA, the CDR3 is TGTGCCAGCAGAGAGCCGACTAGCCCCCAAGAGACCCAGTACTTC.

The chain couples TRBV5-1 to TRBJ2-3; weak D call: TRBD1 (6 bases). Germline CDR1 is SGHRS and CDR2 is YFSETQ. V was shortened by 1 base and J by 2 bases, with 11 bases between the two germline ends. The CDR3 loop spans 15 amino acids. The CDR3: CASSLMGAPTDTQYF. The CDR3 DNA follows: TGCGCCAGCAGCTTGATGGGGGCCCCCACAGATACGCAGTATTTT. The full variable domain, completed using reference TRBV5-1 and TRBJ2-3, is KAGVTQTPRYLIKTRGQQVTLSCSPISGHRSVSWYQQTPGQGLQFLFEYFSETQRNKGNFPGRFSGRQFSNSRSEMNVSTLELGDSALYLCASSLMGAPTDTQYFGPGTRLTVL.

The sample holds a few counts of this clonotype. The V and J genes are TRBV27 and TRBJ1-5; no clear D gene. Germline CDR1 and CDR2: MNHEY and SMNVEV (reference sequence). V dropped 8 bases and J dropped 3 bases, with 8 bases sitting between them. CDR3 size: 12 residues. CDR3 sequence reads: CASGSNNQPQHF. The DNA for the CDR3 is TGTGCCAGCGGATCCAACAATCAGCCCCAGCATTTT.

This chain links TRBV2 with TRBJ1-4, with TRBD1 as a possible D gene (5 bases). Germline lookup yields CDR1 SNHLY and CDR2 FYNNEI. Deletions cut 4 bases from V and 8 bases from J, with 14 bases between. This CDR3 region has 14 residues. CDR3 amino acids: CASSVRGEREKLFF. The CDR3 region has the DNA TGTGCCAGCAGTGTCAGAGGGGAGAGGGAAAAACTGTTTTTT.

The chain couples TRBV7-9 to TRBJ2-5; D might be TRBD1 (5 bases). The CDR3 totals 15 residues. CDR1 and CDR2 (germline): SEHNR, FQNEAQ (reference sequence). Trimming stripped 5 bases from V and 7 bases from J, with 20 bases between. Here the CDR3 reads CASSPGPQRGGTQYF. DNA of the CDR3: TGTGCCAGCAGCCCCGGGCCCCAAAGGGGTGGGACCCAGTACTTC.

This clonotype was seen just once. This chain's CDR3 is CASSPSGGETQYF. The CDR3 DNA reads TGCGCCAGCAGCCCCTCCGGGGGTGAGACCCAGTACTTC. The chain uses TRBV5-1 and TRBJ2-5; possible D gene TRBD2, 6 bases. The CDR3 totals 13 residues. Per germline, CDR1 SGHRS and CDR2 YFSETQ. The ends were cut back, 4 bases at V and 5 bases at J, with 12 bases in the middle.

The chain uses TRBV25-1 and TRBJ1-2; TRBD1 matches 7 bases. The V gene's germline CDR1 is MGHDK and CDR2 SYGVNS. This CDR3 comprises 15 residues. Trimming removed 1 base from V and 7 bases from J; junction bases left unmatched: 9. The CDR3 region has the DNA TGTGCCAGCAGTGAATTCAAAGGGGGCTCTAGTGGCTACACCTTC. Its protein is CASSEFKGGSSGYTF.

This clonotype was observed a handful of times. The genes are TRBV2 and TRBJ2-7; TRBD1 is a possible D gene (6 bases). CDR3 size: 12 residues. Germline V gene lookup returns CDR1 SNHLY and CDR2 FYNNEI. The V and J ends lost 4 bases and 3 bases respectively, with 7 bases between them. The CDR3 protein is CASSGDIYEQYF. DNA of the CDR3: TGTGCCAGCAGTGGGGACATCTACGAGCAGTACTTC.

The chain employs TRBV6-5 and TRBJ1-2; 7 bases align to TRBD1. Germline lookup yields CDR1 MNHEY and CDR2 SVGAGI. The CDR3 extends over 14 amino acids. The V and J ends lost 2 bases and 8 bases, in that order; junction bases with no gene match: 8. This CDR3 is CASSYEIQGGGYTF. CDR3 DNA sequence: TGTGCCAGCAGTTACGAAATCCAGGGGGGGGGCTACACCTTC.

V usage is TRBV6-1 and J usage is TRBJ2-1; 7 bases are a match to TRBD2. The CDR3 runs to 16 residues. Germline CDR1 MNHNS, CDR2 SASEGT. With V trimmed by 5 bases and J by 3 bases, 10 bases remained unmatched. The CDR3 sequence: CASSQTLSGGYNEQFF. CDR3 DNA sequence: TGTGCCAGCAGTCAAACCTTATCGGGGGGCTACAATGAGCAGTTCTTC.

A single count supports this clonotype. This chain joins TRBV6-1 and TRBJ1-1; D is uncertain. The germline CDR1 and CDR2 sequences are MNHNS and SASEGT. V was cut by 4 bases and J by 1 base, with 16 bases left in between. The CDR3 spans 16 residues. The CDR3 protein is CASSAGPPKTNTEAFF. The DNA for the CDR3 is TGTGCCAGCAGTGCCGGGCCACCGAAGACGAACACTGAAGCTTTCTTT.

This chain uses TRBV7-8 with TRBJ2-2, with 8 nucleotides matching TRBD2. V lost 4 bases to trimming and J lost 3 bases; unmatched junction nucleotides: 4. The CDR3 loop spans 15 amino acids. Per germline, CDR1 SGHVS and CDR2 FQNEAQ. CDR3 in DNA: TGTGCCAGCAGCTCTTTAGCGGGGCACACCGGGGAGCTGTTTTTT. It codes for CASSSLAGHTGELFF.

The DNA for the CDR3 is TGTGCCAGCAGCAGACAGGGGGACGCGGGCGAGCAGTACTTC. Its protein product is CASSRQGDAGEQYF. The chain carries TRBV27 and TRBJ2-7; 9 bases fit TRBD1. CDR3 length: 14 residues. The germline V gene has CDR1 MNHEY and CDR2 SMNVEV (reference sequence). V gave up 6 bases and J gave up 6 bases; unmatched junction bases: 9.